This passage covers 31 T cell receptor beta chains from one sample sequenced in a study of CD8 T cells in ankylosing spondylitis. TCRdb itself ran the 5' RACE reads through MiXCR, one entry per CDR3 protein. The sample includes approximately 180,000 distinct CDR3 sequences, approximately 18% seen only once; the top ten take roughly 4.5%. Sequencing was carried out using blood, either unsorted or a sorted T cell fraction (not recorded which). The origin of the receptors is a male donor aged 10-29 years with ankylosing spondylitis or in good health (not recorded which).

This clonotype has ten or more counts. The junction does not match germline at one end; this may be a read error. The chain links TRBV5-1 to TRBJ2-7; 10 bases align to TRBD1. This CDR3 comprises 13 residues. The germline V gene encodes CDR1 SGHRS and CDR2 YFSETQ. CDR3 DNA sequence: TGCGCCAGCGCGACAGACCAAACCGGGACAGGGGAATTC. Translated: CASATDQTGTGEF.

This clonotype appeared many times. The V call is TRBV12-3 or TRBV12-4, the J call TRBJ2-7; D is unclear. With 1 base removed from V and 2 bases from J, the gap between germline ends came to 9 bases. CDR3 length: 14 residues. The CDR3 nucleotides are TGTGCCAGCAGTTTAGGGGCGGAGACCTACGAGCAGTACTTC. It specifies CASSLGAETYEQYF.

This clonotype was observed at least ten times. The rearrangement links TRBV18 to TRBJ2-7, with D perhaps matching TRBD1 (6 bases). The CDR3 consists of 14 residues. Deletions cut 3 bases from V and 3 bases from J, with 12 bases between. Germline V gene lookup returns CDR1 KGHSH and CDR2 LQKENI. CDR3 in amino acids: CASSPTGQSYEQYF. The DNA for the CDR3 is TGTGCCAGCTCACCGACGGGACAAAGCTACGAGCAGTACTTC.

This clonotype was observed many times. In DNA, the CDR3 is TGCGCCAGCGGCGAGCCCAGGGAGACCCAGTACTTC. This codes for CASGEPRETQYF. This chain connects TRBV5-1 to TRBJ2-5; the D is unclear. Trimming took 7 bases from V and 5 from J, leaving 12 bases between them. The CDR3 has 12 residues. The germline gives CDR1 SGHRS, CDR2 YFSETQ.

This clonotype was detected many times. The chain carries TRBV12-3 or TRBV12-4 and TRBJ2-3; TRBD1 matches at 7 bases. The V segment lost 6 bases and the J segment 7 bases; nucleotides outside the gene matches: 7. This CDR3 is 13 amino acids long. The CDR3 sequence: CASRDRGRNTQYF. The CDR3 coding sequence is TGTGCCAGCAGGGATAGGGGGCGGAATACGCAGTATTTT.

This clonotype was found many times. The CDR3 here is CASSSGRDSSPLHF. For the CDR3, the DNA is TGTGCCAGCAGCTCCGGAAGGGACAGTTCACCCCTCCACTTT. The V gene is TRBV28, the J gene TRBJ1-6, with 7 bases matching TRBD1. Germline V gives CDR1 MDHEN, CDR2 SYDVKM. The V segment lost 6 bases and the J segment 9 bases; nucleotides outside the gene matches: 8. The CDR3 is 14 residues long.

This clonotype was counted many times. V is TRBV18 and J is TRBJ1-5, with D maybe TRBD1 (6 bases). With 2 bases removed from V and 9 bases from J, the gap between germline ends came to 11 bases. The CDR3 totals 13 residues. Germline V gene data show CDR1 as KGHSH and CDR2 as LQKENI. CDR3 DNA sequence: TGTGCCAGCTCACCAGGACAGATAGTGCCCCAGCATTTT. Its protein is CASSPGQIVPQHF.

This clonotype was observed at least ten times. The chain links TRBV12-3 or TRBV12-4 to TRBJ2-7; TRBD1 aligns across 7 bases. V shed 1 base and J 2 bases; nucleotides not matched to a gene: 2. The CDR3 has 14 amino acids. In DNA form, the CDR3 reads TGTGCCAGCAGTTTAGGGACAGGCACCTACGAGCAGTACTTC. Its translation: CASSLGTGTYEQYF.

This clonotype was detected ten times or more. The V and J genes are TRBV3-1 and TRBJ2-1; 10 bases map to TRBD2. The V gene's germline CDR1 is LGHDT and CDR2 YNNKEL (reference sequence). Trimming cost V 0 bases and J 10 bases; bases outside gene matches: 15. The CDR3 covers 18 residues. The CDR3 region is CASSQEALASGSLGEQFF. CDR3 DNA: TGTGCCAGCAGCCAAGAGGCATTGGCTAGCGGGAGTCTAGGGGAGCAGTTCTTC.

This clonotype was counted at least ten times. This sequence joins TRBV9 and TRBJ2-7; TRBD2 might be the D (5 bases). Germline V gene lookup returns CDR1 SGDLS and CDR2 YYNGEE. V lost 0 bases and J 6 bases, leaving 13 bases between the germline ends. This CDR3 comprises 14 residues. Written as DNA, the CDR3 is TGTGCCAGCAGCGTAGTGGCGGGTCCTGGCGAGCAGTACTTC. Its translation is CASSVVAGPGEQYF.

This clonotype was counted ten times or more. The chain links TRBV7-2 to TRBJ2-1, with a tentative D call TRBD2 (6 bases). CDR3 length: 16 amino acids. V was cut by 4 bases and J by 10 bases, with 23 bases left in between. Germline V gene lookup returns CDR1 SGHTA and CDR2 FQGNSA. The CDR3 DNA sequence: TGTGCCAGCAGCTCGGCAGGTCGAAACAGACGGGGGGAGCAGTTCTTC. Translation gives CASSSAGRNRRGEQFF.

This clonotype was found many times. V gene TRBV4-2 combines with J gene TRBJ1-2; no definite D call. The CDR3 extends over 14 amino acids. Germline V gene sequence: CDR1 LGHNA, CDR2 YNFKEQ. V was shortened by 3 bases and J by 0 bases, with 8 bases between the two germline ends. The CDR3 spells CASSQEPANYGYTF. The CDR3 DNA follows: TGTGCCAGCAGCCAGGAACCAGCTAACTATGGCTACACCTTC.

The chain is built from TRBV6-6 and TRBJ2-5, with 9 bases aligning to TRBD1. After removal of 10 bases from V and 1 base from J, the junction contained 4 bases not matched to a gene. Germline V gene sequence: CDR1 MNHNY, CDR2 SVGAGI (reference sequence). CDR3 length: 13 amino acids. The CDR3: CATGTGIQETQYF. CDR3 coding DNA: TGTGCCACCGGGACAGGGATCCAAGAGACCCAGTACTTC.

This clonotype has ten or more counts. The chain carries TRBV6-2 or TRBV6-3 and TRBJ2-1, with 10 bases lining up with TRBD2. J gave up 8 bases and V 0 bases, and 7 bases lay outside the gene matches. CDR1 is MNHEY, CDR2 SVGEGT, per germline. The CDR3 has 16 residues. The CDR3 nucleotides read TGTGCCAGCAGTTACTCGAGCCAGGGACTAGCGTATGAGCAGTTCTTC. Its protein product is CASSYSSQGLAYEQFF.

This clonotype was observed at least ten times. The chain uses TRBV5-5 and TRBJ2-7; 10 bases agree with TRBD1. Germline V gene lookup returns CDR1 SGHKS and CDR2 YYEKEE (reference sequence). J lost 5 bases, V lost 3 bases, and 5 bases had no gene match. The CDR3 totals 14 residues. The CDR3 spells CASSSGTGADEQYF. DNA of the CDR3: TGTGCCAGCAGCTCCGGGACAGGGGCTGACGAGCAGTACTTC.

This clonotype was counted at least ten times. This chain connects TRBV20-1 to TRBJ2-6, with D perhaps TRBD1 (6 bases). This CDR3 is built from 18 residues. The V and J ends lost 6 bases and 3 bases respectively, with 24 bases between them. Germline values: CDR1 DFQATT, CDR2 SNEGSKA (reference sequence). This CDR3 reads CSAYPGTSALGGANVLTF. The CDR3 nucleotides read TGCAGTGCCTACCCCGGGACATCTGCCTTAGGTGGGGCCAACGTCCTGACTTTC.

This clonotype was counted ten times or more. The rearrangement uses TRBV24-1 and TRBJ2-1; maybe TRBD2 (6 bases). Germline CDR1 is KGHDR and CDR2 is SFDVKD. This CDR3 spans 15 amino acids. V shed 4 bases and J shed 5 bases, with 14 bases lying between them. Here the CDR3 DNA reads TGTGCCACCAGTGACCGGGACTCGGACGACAATGAGCAGTTCTTC. This encodes CATSDRDSDDNEQFF.

The table lists this clonotype with many counts. The chain uses TRBV20-1 and TRBJ2-1, with D unclear. Trimming cost V 2 bases and J 7 bases, with 9 bases left between them. This CDR3 region has 12 residues. The V gene's germline CDR1 is DFQATT and CDR2 SNEGSKA (reference sequence). CDR3 in DNA: TGCAGTGCTAGAAGGCTAAATAATGAGCAGTTCTTC. Translating gives CSARRLNNEQFF.

V and J are TRBV20-1 and TRBJ2-1; D perhaps matches TRBD2 (5 bases). This CDR3 is built from 12 residues. V gave up 3 bases and J gave up 5 bases, with 8 bases separating them. CDR1 and CDR2 from the germline V gene are DFQATT and SNEGSKA (reference sequence). In DNA form, the CDR3 reads TGCAGTGCTAGGGACTCAGACAATGAGCAGTTCTTC. Encoded protein: CSARDSDNEQFF.

This clonotype was recorded many times. The V call is TRBV12-3 or TRBV12-4, the J call TRBJ1-1; tentative D call: TRBD1 (5 bases). V was pared by 1 base and J by 4 bases, with 10 bases between. This CDR3 has 14 amino acids. The CDR3 loop is CASSLGGEFTEAFF. The CDR3 nucleotides are TGTGCCAGCAGTTTAGGGGGCGAATTCACTGAAGCTTTCTTT.

This clonotype was recorded many times. The gene calls are TRBV7-2 and TRBJ2-1; 10 nucleotides match TRBD2. Per the germline V gene, CDR1 is SGHTA and CDR2 is FQGNSA. Trimming took 5 bases from V and 9 from J; bases not matched to a gene: 10. The CDR3 contains 15 residues. The CDR3 spells CASSAGLAEGGEQFF. CDR3 bases: TGTGCCAGCAGCGCCGGACTAGCGGAGGGGGGTGAGCAGTTCTTC.

This clonotype was recorded many times. The chain recombines TRBV20-1 with TRBJ2-5, with 7 nucleotides matching TRBD2. V was pared by 1 base and J by 5 bases, with 7 bases of the junction left unmatched. This CDR3 spans 14 amino acids. CDR1 DFQATT and CDR2 SNEGSKA come from the germline V gene (reference sequence). The CDR3 loop is CSARVYKGGETQYF. In DNA, the CDR3 is TGCAGTGCTAGAGTTTACAAGGGAGGGGAGACCCAGTACTTC.

The sample holds many counts of this clonotype. The rearrangement joins TRBV11-2 to TRBJ2-1; 11 positions match TRBD2. This CDR3 contains 15 residues. Trimming cost V 6 bases and J 8 bases; bases outside gene matches: 9. Germline V gene lookup returns CDR1 SGHAT and CDR2 FQNNGV. In DNA, the CDR3 is TGTGCCAGCAGGGTTAGCGGGAGGGGATGGCATGAGCAGTTCTTC. This sequence encodes CASRVSGRGWHEQFF. The full variable domain, in which reference TRBV11-2 and TRBJ2-1 provide the parts outside the CDR3, is EAGVAQSPRYKIIEKRQSVAFWCNPISGHATLYWYQQILGQGPKLLIQFQNNGVVDDSQLPKDRFSAERLKGVDSTLKIQPAKLEDSAVYLCASRVSGRGWHEQFFGPGTRLTVL.

The rearrangement links TRBV4-1 to TRBJ2-7, with TRBD2 matching over 16 bases. After removal of 4 bases from V and 3 bases from J, the junction contained 6 bases not matched to a gene. Germline lookup yields CDR1 MGHRA and CDR2 YSYEKL. The CDR3 is 17 amino acids. CDR3 in amino acids: CASSPGTSGRARYEQYV. CDR3 nucleotides: TGCGCCAGCAGCCCTGGGACTAGCGGGAGGGCGCGCTACGAGCAGTACGTC.

This clonotype was detected ten times or more. The rearrangement uses TRBV12-3 or TRBV12-4 and TRBJ1-4, with TRBD1 as a possible D gene (5 bases). V lost 3 bases, J lost 7 bases, and 12 bases lay in between. The CDR3 is made up of 14 amino acids. The CDR3 sequence is CASSLGTTGEKLFF. DNA of the CDR3: TGTGCCAGCAGTTTGGGGACCACAGGTGAAAAACTGTTTTTT.

The sample holds many counts of this clonotype. The rearrangement uses TRBV7-2 and TRBJ2-5; 9 nucleotides match TRBD2. CDR1 SGHTA and CDR2 FQGNSA come from the germline V gene. The J segment lost 1 base and the V segment lost 1 base, leaving 4 bases of the junction unmatched. This CDR3 has 16 amino acids. The CDR3 bases are TGTGCCAGCAGCTTAGACGCGACTAGCGGCCAAGAGACCCAGTACTTC. Translating it yields CASSLDATSGQETQYF.

This clonotype was counted many times. This chain joins TRBV6-5 and TRBJ1-1, with D tentatively TRBD1 (6 bases). The CDR3 length is 15 residues. Germline CDR1 is MNHEY and CDR2 is SVGAGI. V was cut by 7 bases and J by 4 bases, with 19 bases left in between. Written as DNA, the CDR3 is TGTGCCAGCAACGGGGGCGGGGGTTTAAGCACTGAAGCTTTCTTT. This encodes CASNGGGGLSTEAFF.

This clonotype was found many times. The chain combines TRBV24-1 with TRBJ2-5, with D perhaps TRBD2 (6 bases). CDR1 and CDR2 from the germline V gene are KGHDR and SFDVKD. This CDR3 is 15 amino acids long. The germline V and J ends were trimmed by 0 bases and 4 bases, with 11 bases remaining between them. The DNA for the CDR3 is TGTGCCACCAGTGATTTGGTCGGGGGAAGAGAGACCCAGTACTTC. Its protein is CATSDLVGGRETQYF.

The V and J genes are TRBV20-1 and TRBJ2-1, with a weak D call TRBD1 (5 bases). Trimming cost V 4 bases and J 0 bases, with 10 bases left between them. The CDR3 is made up of 14 amino acids. Germline CDR1 is DFQATT and CDR2 is SNEGSKA (reference sequence). CDR3 residues: CSAIKGSSYNEQFF. The CDR3 region has the DNA TGCAGTGCTATTAAGGGGTCCTCCTACAATGAGCAGTTCTTC.

This clonotype was recorded a few times. V is TRBV10-3 and J is TRBJ2-7; a weak D match, TRBD1 (6 bases). With 4 bases removed from V and 6 bases from J, the gap between germline ends came to 19 bases. The germline gives CDR1 ENHRY, CDR2 SYGVKD. CDR3 length: 15 amino acids. The CDR3 coding sequence is TGTGCCATCAGTGTCAGGGGTTGGATCCGTACCGAGCAGTACGTC. This codes for CAISVRGWIRTEQYV.

In its sample, this clonotype was seen many times. The chain employs TRBV10-3 and TRBJ1-4; 12 bases fit TRBD1. Germline trimming cut 5 bases from V and 6 bases from J; bases unmatched to any gene: 7. Germline CDR1 ENHRY, CDR2 SYGVKD. This CDR3 comprises 16 residues. CDR3 DNA sequence: TGTGCCATCAGTCCCGGGACAGGGGGCGCGGATGAAAAACTGTTTTTT. Its translation is CAISPGTGGADEKLFF.